This TCR beta chain was captured in a study of T cells expressing NK-cell markers. The overall study: The TCR beta repertoires were obtained from sorted CD3+CD56+NKG2C+, CD3+CD56+NKG2C- and CD3+CD56-NKG2C+ T cells.

The CDR3 runs to 17 residues. CDR1 and CDR2 from the germline V gene are LGHNA and YSLEER. Using the 5' RACE reads, TCRdb records one entry per CDR3 protein without DNA. Its clone listing holds about 300,000 distinct CDR3 sequences. This receptor was identified in a woman aged 18 to 75 in good health. Material: blood T cells: a sorted CD56 or NKG2C T cell subset, CD4+ or CD8+ T cells, or bulk PBMC T cells (not recorded which). V and J are TRBV4-3 and TRBJ2-1; TCRdb designates TRBD2, a call that cannot be tested without DNA. The CDR3 reads CASSQDTTSGAYNEQFF.